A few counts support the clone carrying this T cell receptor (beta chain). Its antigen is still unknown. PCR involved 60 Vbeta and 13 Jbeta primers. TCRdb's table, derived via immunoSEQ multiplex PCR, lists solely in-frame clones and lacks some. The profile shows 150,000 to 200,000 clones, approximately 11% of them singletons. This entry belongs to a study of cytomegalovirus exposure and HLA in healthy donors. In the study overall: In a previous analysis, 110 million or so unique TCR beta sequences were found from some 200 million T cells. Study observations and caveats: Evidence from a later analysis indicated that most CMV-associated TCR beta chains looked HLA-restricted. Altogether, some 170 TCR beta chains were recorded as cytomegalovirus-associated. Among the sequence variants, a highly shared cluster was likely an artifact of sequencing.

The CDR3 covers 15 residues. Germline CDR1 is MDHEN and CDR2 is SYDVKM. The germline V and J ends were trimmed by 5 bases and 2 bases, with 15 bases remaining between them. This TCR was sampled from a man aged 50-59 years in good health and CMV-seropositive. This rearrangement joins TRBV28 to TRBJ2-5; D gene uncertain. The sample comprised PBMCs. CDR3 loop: CASSVISTFQETQYF. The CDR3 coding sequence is TGTGCCAGCAGTGTGATCTCCACTTTTCAAGAGACCCAGTACTTC.